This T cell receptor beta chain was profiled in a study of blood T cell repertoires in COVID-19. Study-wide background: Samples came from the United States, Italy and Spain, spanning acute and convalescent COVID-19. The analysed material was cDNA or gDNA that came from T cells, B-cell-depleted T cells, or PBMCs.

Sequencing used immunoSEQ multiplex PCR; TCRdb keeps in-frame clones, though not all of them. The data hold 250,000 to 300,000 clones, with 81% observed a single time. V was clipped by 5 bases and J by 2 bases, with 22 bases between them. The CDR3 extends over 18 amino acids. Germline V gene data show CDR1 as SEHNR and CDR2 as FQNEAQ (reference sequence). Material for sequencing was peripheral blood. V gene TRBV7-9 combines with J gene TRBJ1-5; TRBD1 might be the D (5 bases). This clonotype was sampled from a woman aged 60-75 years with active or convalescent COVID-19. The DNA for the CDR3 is TGTGCCAGCAGCCTCCACGTGGGTGCAGGGACTGGCAATCAGCCCCAGCATTTT. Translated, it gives CASSLHVGAGTGNQPQHF. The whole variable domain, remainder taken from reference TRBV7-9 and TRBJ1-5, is DTGVSQNPRHKITKRGQNVTFRCDPISEHNRLYWYRQTLGQGPEFLTYFQNEAQLEKSRLLSDRFSAERPKGSFSTLEIQRTEQGDSAMYLCASSLHVGAGTGNQPQHFGDGTRLSIL.